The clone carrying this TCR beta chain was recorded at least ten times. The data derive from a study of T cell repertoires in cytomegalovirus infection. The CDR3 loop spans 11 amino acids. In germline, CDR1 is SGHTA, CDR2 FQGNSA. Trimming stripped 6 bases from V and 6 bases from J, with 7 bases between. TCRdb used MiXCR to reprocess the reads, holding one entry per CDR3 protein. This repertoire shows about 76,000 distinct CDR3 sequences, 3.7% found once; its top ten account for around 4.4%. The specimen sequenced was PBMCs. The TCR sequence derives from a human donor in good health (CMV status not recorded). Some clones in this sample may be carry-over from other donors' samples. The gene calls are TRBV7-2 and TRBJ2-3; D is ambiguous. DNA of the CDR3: TGTGCCAGCAGATCAGAGGATACGCAGTATTTT. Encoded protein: CASRSEDTQYF.